This section outlines one TCR beta chain sequence together with its context. These data are taken from a study of blood T cell repertoires in COVID-19. Study as a whole: The study drew acute and convalescent COVID-19 samples from the United States, Italy and Spain.

Per the germline V gene, CDR1 is LGHDT and CDR2 is YNNKEL (reference sequence). The CDR3 is 14 amino acids. The germline V and J ends were trimmed by 6 bases and 5 bases, with 14 bases remaining between them. The method was immunoSEQ multiplex PCR; TCRdb's version includes in-frame clones alone and lacks a portion of them. The sample consists of about 400,000 clones, approximately 90% of them appearing once. Cohorts were assigned according to the clinical history that participants reported. The V gene is TRBV3-1 (or the pseudogene TRBV3-2), the J gene TRBJ1-5, with D perhaps TRBD1 (5 bases). Sequencing input: PBMCs or T cells enriched from blood (not recorded which). The TCR originated in a woman aged 25 to 39 with acute COVID-19. For the CDR3, the DNA is TGTGCCAGCAGTCGAAACAGGAGAGATCAGCCCCAGCATTTT. Its translation is CASSRNRRDQPQHF.